There are many counts of the clone carrying this T cell receptor (beta chain). TCRdb itself ran the RT-PCR reads through MiXCR, one entry per CDR3 protein. Among fewer than 800,000 distinct CDR3 sequences listed, 13% to 15% were seen once. The germline CDR1 and CDR2 sequences are LGHNA and YSLEER. The CDR3 sequence is 13 residues long. V was cut by 4 bases and J by 7 bases, with 8 bases left in between. This rearrangement joins TRBV4-3 to TRBJ1-6; D call uncertain. The sample taken for sequencing was memory CD4+ T cells from blood. The TCR sequence derives from a female donor in good health, serving as a healthy control. The CDR3 protein is CASSPQANSPLHF. The CDR3 DNA reads as TGCGCCAGCAGCCCGCAGGCCAATTCACCCCTCCACTTT.